The entry below gives a single TCR beta chain sequence along with its context. Its antigen is not identified. This CDR3 is missing its conserved last phenylalanine or tryptophan, likely due to a read error. CDR3 size: 13 residues. Germline CDR1 and CDR2: KGHSH and LQKENI. Between the trimmed V and J ends, which lost 8 bases and 3 bases, there was a span of 13 bases. Expressed TCRB transcripts were sequenced because the isolated RNA had all been reverse transcribed beforehand. Around 4 million reads per sample were averaged for naive, central memory and regulatory samples. Assay used: immunoSEQ multiplex PCR; TCRdb lists only in-frame clones, some missing. The data hold fewer than 650,000 clones, with roughly a sixth observed a single time. This sample is part of a study of beta chain features in type 1 diabetes. Study-wide findings and caveats: At VDJ recombination sites, type 1 diabetes patients had fewer insertions and more deleted nucleotides.

This receptor was taken from a man aged 18-30 years in good health. The sequenced material came from naive CD4+ T cells from blood. The rearrangement links TRBV18 to TRBJ1-1, with D perhaps TRBD1 (5 bases). The CDR3 reads CASRNGGDTEAFV. The CDR3 region has the DNA TGTGCCAGCCGTAACGGGGGGGACACTGAAGCTTTCGTT.